This T cell receptor (beta chain) was recovered during a study of OX40 agonist ivuxolimab in advanced cancers. On the study more broadly: The diagnoses of dose-escalation patients were hepatocellular carcinoma, melanoma, renal cell or head and neck cancer. Overall study findings and caveats: Certain nonresponders additionally had low normalized T-cell clonal expansion. Doses of 0.1 to 3.0 mg/kg were accompanied by clonal expansion of CD4+ and CD8+ blood T cells by week 6.

As concerns this clone: Its antigen is unknown.

TCRdb's copy holds only in-frame clones and misses some; the assay was immunoSEQ multiplex PCR. The sample holds around 80,000 clones, 84% seen once. Germline assignment: CDR1 SGDLS and CDR2 YYNGEE. The CDR3 covers 15 residues. V lost 1 base to trimming and J lost 3 bases, with 14 bases between them. The chain carries TRBV9 and TRBJ2-7; no definite D call. This clonotype originated in an adult with an advanced solid tumor such as melanoma, head and neck, liver or kidney cancer. Sample: CD4+ or CD8+ T cells sorted from blood, taken in a trial of the OX40 agonist ivuxolimab. CDR3 DNA: TGTGCCAGCAGCGTACAGGCCACTGAAGACTACGAGCAGTACTTC. Translating gives CASSVQATEDYEQYF.